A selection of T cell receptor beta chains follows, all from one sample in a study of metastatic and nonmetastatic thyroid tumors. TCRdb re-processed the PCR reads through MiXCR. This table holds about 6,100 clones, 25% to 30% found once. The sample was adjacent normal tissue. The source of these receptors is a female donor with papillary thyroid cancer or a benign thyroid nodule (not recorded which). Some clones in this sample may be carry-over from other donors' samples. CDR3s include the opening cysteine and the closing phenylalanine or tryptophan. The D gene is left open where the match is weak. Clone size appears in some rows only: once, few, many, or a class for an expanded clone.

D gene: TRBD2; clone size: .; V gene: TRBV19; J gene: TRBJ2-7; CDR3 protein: CASSIGVGLAPEQYF; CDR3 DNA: TGTGCCAGTAGTATTGGGGTAGGACTAGCACCCGAGCAGTACTTC
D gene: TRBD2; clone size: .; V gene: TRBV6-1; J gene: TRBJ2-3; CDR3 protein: CASMGLAGVADTQYF; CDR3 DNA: TGTGCCAGCATGGGACTAGCGGGAGTGGCAGATACGCAGTATTTT
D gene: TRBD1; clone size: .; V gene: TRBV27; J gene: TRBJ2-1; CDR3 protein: CASSLLGQGAYNEQFF; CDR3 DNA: TGTGCCAGCAGTTTATTAGGTCAGGGGGCCTACAATGAGCAGTTCTTC
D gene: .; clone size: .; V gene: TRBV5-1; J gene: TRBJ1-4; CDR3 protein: CASSLGQGNEKLFF; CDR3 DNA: TGTGCCAGCAGCTTGGGGCAGGGTAATGAAAAACTGTTTTTT
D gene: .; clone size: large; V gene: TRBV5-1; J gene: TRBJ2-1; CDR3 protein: CASSLGDLSYNEQFF; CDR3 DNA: TGCGCCAGCAGCTTGGGAGATCTCTCCTACAATGAGCAGTTCTTC
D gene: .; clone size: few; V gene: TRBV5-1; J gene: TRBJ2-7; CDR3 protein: CASSLGQFGGEQYF; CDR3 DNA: TGCGCCAGCAGCTTGGGACAGTTTGGGGGCGAGCAGTACTTC
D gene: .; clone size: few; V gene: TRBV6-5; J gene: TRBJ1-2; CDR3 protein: CASSYARTPNYGYTF; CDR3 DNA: TGTGCCAGCAGTTACGCACGGACACCGAACTATGGCTACACCTTC
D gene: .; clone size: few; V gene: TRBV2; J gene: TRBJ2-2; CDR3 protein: CASSGRENTGELFF; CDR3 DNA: TGTGCCAGCAGTGGCAGGGAGAACACCGGGGAGCTGTTTTTT
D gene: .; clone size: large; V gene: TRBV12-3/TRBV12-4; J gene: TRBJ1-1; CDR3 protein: CASSSVRDTEAFF; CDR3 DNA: TGTGCCAGCAGTTCGGTCAGGGACACTGAAGCTTTCTTT
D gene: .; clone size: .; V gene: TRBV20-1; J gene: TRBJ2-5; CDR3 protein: CSATEGAGETQYF; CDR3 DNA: TGCAGTGCTACGGAGGGGGCAGGAGAGACCCAGTACTTC
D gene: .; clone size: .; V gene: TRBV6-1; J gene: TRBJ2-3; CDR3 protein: CASSERRNTDTQYF; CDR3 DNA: TGTGCCAGCTCGGAGCGGAGAAACACGGATACGCAGTATTTT
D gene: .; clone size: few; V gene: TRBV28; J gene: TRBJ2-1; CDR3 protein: CASSLQGLHFFSYNEQFF; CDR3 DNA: TGTGCCAGCAGTCTCCAGGGACTTCACTTCTTCTCCTACAATGAGCAGTTCTTC
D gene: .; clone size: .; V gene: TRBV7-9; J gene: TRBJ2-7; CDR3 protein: CASGNIIDSHEQYF; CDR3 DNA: TGTGCCAGCGGAAACATTATAGACTCCCACGAGCAGTACTTC
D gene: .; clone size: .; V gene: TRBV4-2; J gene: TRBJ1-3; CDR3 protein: CASSQDGQGSFSKGNTIYF; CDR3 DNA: TGTGCCAGCAGCCAAGATGGGCAGGGGTCCTTCTCGAAAGGAAACACCATATATTTT
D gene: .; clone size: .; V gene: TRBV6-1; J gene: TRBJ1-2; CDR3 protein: CASAPGGNYGYTF; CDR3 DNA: TGTGCCAGCGCCCCGGGGGGCAACTATGGCTACACCTTC
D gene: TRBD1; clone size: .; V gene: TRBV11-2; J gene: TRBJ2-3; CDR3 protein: CASRTGGTDTQYF; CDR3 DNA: TGTGCCAGCAGGACAGGGGGCACAGATACGCAGTATTTT
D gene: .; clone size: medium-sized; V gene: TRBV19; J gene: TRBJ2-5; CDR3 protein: CASSPPGSQETQYF; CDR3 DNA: TGTGCCAGTAGCCCCCCAGGTTCTCAAGAGACCCAGTACTTC
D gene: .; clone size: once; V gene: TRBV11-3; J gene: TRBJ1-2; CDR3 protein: CASSPSGNYGYTF; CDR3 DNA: TGTGCCAGCAGCCCCTCGGGGAACTATGGCTACACCTTC
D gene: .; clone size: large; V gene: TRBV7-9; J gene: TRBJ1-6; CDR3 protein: CASSLGISPYNSPLHF; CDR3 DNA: TGTGCCAGCAGCCTAGGGATTTCCCCCTATAATTCACCCCTCCACTTT
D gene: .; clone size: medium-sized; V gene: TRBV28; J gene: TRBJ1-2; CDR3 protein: CASSRPGTNYGYTF; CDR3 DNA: TGTGCCAGCAGTAGACCCGGAACAAACTATGGCTACACCTTC
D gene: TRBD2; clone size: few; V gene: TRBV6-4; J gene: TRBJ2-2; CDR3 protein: CASTRGARGLAGVSTGELFF; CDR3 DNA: TGTGCCAGCACTCGGGGGGCCAGGGGACTAGCGGGAGTGTCCACCGGGGAGCTGTTTTTT
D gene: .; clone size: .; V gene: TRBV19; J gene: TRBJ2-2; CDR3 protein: CASRTTQRQYTGELFF; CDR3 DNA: TGTGCCAGTAGAACAACCCAAAGACAGTACACCGGGGAGCTGTTTTTT
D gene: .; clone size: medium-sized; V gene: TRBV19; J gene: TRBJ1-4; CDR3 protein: CASSPGREVEKLFF; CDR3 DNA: TGTGCCAGTAGCCCGGGGAGGGAAGTTGAAAAACTGTTTTTT
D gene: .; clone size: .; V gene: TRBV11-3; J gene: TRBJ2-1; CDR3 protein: CASSFRDLDEQFF; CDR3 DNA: TGTGCCAGCAGCTTCAGGGACCTCGATGAGCAGTTCTTC
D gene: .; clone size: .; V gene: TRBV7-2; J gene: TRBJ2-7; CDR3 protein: CASSFQGYEQYF; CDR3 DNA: TGTGCCAGCAGCTTTCAAGGCTACGAGCAGTACTTC
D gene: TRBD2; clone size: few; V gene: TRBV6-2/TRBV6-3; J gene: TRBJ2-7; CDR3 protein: CASSRGLAGSAEQYF; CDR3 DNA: TGTGCCAGCAGTCGCGGGCTAGCGGGGTCCGCCGAGCAGTACTTC
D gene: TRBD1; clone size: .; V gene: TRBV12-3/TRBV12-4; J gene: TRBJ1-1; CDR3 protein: CASSFIQGENTEAFF; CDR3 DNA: TGTGCCAGCAGTTTTATCCAGGGGGAGAACACTGAAGCTTTCTTT
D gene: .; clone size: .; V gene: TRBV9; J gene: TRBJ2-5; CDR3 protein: CASSVATGPETQYF; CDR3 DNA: TGTGCCAGCAGCGTCGCAACAGGGCCGGAGACCCAGTACTTC
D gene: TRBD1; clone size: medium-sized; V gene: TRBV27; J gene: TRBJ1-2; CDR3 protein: CASSSPRTGARGGYTF; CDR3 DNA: TGTGCCAGCAGTTCTCCCAGGACAGGGGCCAGGGGAGGCTACACCTTC
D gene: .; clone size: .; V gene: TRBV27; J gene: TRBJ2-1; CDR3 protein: CASSLAPGLADEQFF; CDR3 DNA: TGTGCCAGCAGTTTAGCCCCGGGTCTCGCCGATGAGCAGTTCTTC
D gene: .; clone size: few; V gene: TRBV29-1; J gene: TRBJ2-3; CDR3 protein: CSVEGFGQGPDTPYF; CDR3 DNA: TGCAGCGTTGAGGGGTTCGGGCAGGGCCCAGATACGCCGTATTTT
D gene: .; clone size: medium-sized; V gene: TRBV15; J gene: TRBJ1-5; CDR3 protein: CATSRSTSNQPQHF; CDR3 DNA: TGTGCCACCAGCAGATCGACCTCCAATCAGCCCCAGCATTTT
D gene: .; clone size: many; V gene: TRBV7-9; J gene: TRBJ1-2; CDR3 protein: CASSLASGNYGYTF; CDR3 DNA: TGTGCCAGCAGCTTGGCCTCGGGTAACTATGGCTACACCTTC
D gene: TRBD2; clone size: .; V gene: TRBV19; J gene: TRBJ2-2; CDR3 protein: CASTETSGRVTGELFF; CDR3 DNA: TGTGCCAGTACCGAGACTAGCGGGAGAGTCACCGGGGAGCTGTTTTTT
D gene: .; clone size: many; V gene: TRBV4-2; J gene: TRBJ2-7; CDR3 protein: CACSQVLTYEQYF; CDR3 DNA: TGTGCCTGCAGCCAAGTTCTTACCTACGAGCAGTACTTC
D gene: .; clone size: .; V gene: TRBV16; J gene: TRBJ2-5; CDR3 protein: CAGLGGRDQETQYF; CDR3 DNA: TGTGCCGGGCTCGGGGGCCGTGACCAAGAGACCCAGTACTTC
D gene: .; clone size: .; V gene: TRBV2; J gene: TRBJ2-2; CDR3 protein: CASSGLRSNTGELFF; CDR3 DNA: TGTGCCAGCAGTGGACTGAGATCCAACACCGGGGAGCTGTTTTTT
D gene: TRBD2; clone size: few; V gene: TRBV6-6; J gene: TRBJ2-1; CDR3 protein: CASRDVFGTSGREEQFF; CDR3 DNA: TGTGCCAGCAGGGACGTCTTCGGGACTAGCGGGAGGGAGGAGCAGTTCTTC
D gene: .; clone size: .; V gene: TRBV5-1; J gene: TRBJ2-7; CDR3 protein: CASSLEAGSYEQYF; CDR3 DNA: TGCGCCAGCAGCTTGGAGGCCGGTTCCTACGAGCAGTACTTC
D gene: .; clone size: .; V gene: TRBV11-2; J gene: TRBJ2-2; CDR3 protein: CASSLVVWGVTNTGELFF; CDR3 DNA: TGTGCCAGCAGCTTAGTGGTGTGGGGGGTTACGAACACCGGGGAGCTGTTTTTT
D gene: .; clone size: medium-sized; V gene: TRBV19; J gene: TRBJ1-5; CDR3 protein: CASSISGGENQPQHF; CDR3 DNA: TGTGCCAGTAGTATATCCGGGGGAGAGAATCAGCCCCAGCATTTT
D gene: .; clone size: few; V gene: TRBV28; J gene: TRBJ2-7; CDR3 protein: CASSLSQLEQYF; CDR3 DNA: TGTGCCAGCAGTTTATCCCAATTGGAGCAGTACTTC
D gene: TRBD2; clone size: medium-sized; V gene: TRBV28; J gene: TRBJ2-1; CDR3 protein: CASSFVLAEYNEQFF; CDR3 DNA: TGTGCCAGCAGTTTTGTACTAGCGGAATACAATGAGCAGTTCTTC
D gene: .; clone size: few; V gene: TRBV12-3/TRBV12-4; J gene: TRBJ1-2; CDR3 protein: CAVGHPNYGYTF; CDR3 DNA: TGTGCCGTAGGACACCCTAACTATGGCTACACCTTC